Here is one T cell receptor (beta chain) with its context. Its antigen is as yet unknown. This entry belongs to a study of T cell repertoires in cytomegalovirus infection. Using its own MiXCR run on the reads, TCRdb lists one record per CDR3 protein. Of about 130,000 distinct CDR3 sequences listed, more than 20% are singletons. This CDR3 has 15 amino acids. From germline, CDR1 is SGHNT and CDR2 YENEEA. Trimming took off 5 bases at V and 3 bases at J, with 16 bases between the two ends. The genes are TRBV11-3 and TRBJ1-1, with D tentatively TRBD1 (6 bases). This receptor was identified in a human donor in good health (CMV status not recorded). Some clones in this sample may be carry-over from other donors' samples. Material for sequencing was PBMCs, sequenced either directly or after in vitro stimulation (not recorded which). The CDR3 DNA reads as TGTGCCAGCAGCCTTGGGGGGGGGGCGGACACTGAAGCTTTCTTT. It codes for CASSLGGGADTEAFF.